These T cell receptor beta chains were read from a single sample in a study of Ad26.COV2.S vaccination and SARS-CoV-2 variants. Using immunoSEQ multiplex PCR, the repertoire was profiled, and TCRdb retains in-frame clones only, with some absent. The sample holds roughly 510,000 clones; 87% are singletons and the top ten take roughly 13%. The sequencing used peripheral blood, collected in a trial of Ad26.COV2.S vaccine versus placebo. The receptor set was obtained from a person between 18 and 65 years old who received the Ad26.COV2.S COVID-19 vaccine or a placebo. CDR3s include the opening cysteine and the closing phenylalanine or tryptophan. The D gene is left open where the match is weak.

d_call: TRBD1
v_call: TRBV23-1
j_call: TRBJ2-3
cdr3_nt: TGCGCCAGCAGTCAAGAGGACAGGGTCGGGTCCCCCAGGGGTACGCAGTATTTT
cdr3_aa: CASSQEDRVGSPRGTQYF

d_call: TRBD2
v_call: TRBV4-2
j_call: TRBJ2-1
cdr3_nt: TGTGCCAGCAGCCAAGAGGGGACTAGTACAAATGAGCAGTTCTTC
cdr3_aa: CASSQEGTSTNEQFF

d_call: -
v_call: TRBV15
j_call: TRBJ2-3
cdr3_nt: TGTGCCACCAGCAGATCCAACACAGATACGCAGTATTTT
cdr3_aa: CATSRSNTDTQYF

d_call: TRBD1
v_call: TRBV19
j_call: TRBJ1-5
cdr3_nt: TGTGCCAGTAGTCATCCTATAGCCGGGACAGGCATCAATCAGCCCCAGCATTTT
cdr3_aa: CASSHPIAGTGINQPQHF

d_call: -
v_call: TRBV5-1
j_call: TRBJ2-7
cdr3_nt: TGCGCCAGCAGCTTGGAGTCGGGGACGACCTACGAGCAGTACTTC
cdr3_aa: CASSLESGTTYEQYF

d_call: -
v_call: TRBV18
j_call: TRBJ2-7
cdr3_nt: TGTGCCAGCTCACCGATGGCGAGGGGCGCGGGCGAGCAGTACTTC
cdr3_aa: CASSPMARGAGEQYF

d_call: -
v_call: TRBV6-5
j_call: TRBJ2-1
cdr3_nt: TGTGCCAGCAGCCGACTAACCTACAATGAGCAGTTCTTC
cdr3_aa: CASSRLTYNEQFF

d_call: TRBD1
v_call: TRBV30
j_call: TRBJ2-4
cdr3_nt: TGTGCCTGGGGTCAGGGGGCCGCTACCAATTTAGCCAAAAACATTCAGTACTTC
cdr3_aa: CAWGQGAATNLAKNIQYF

d_call: TRBD2
v_call: TRBV5-4
j_call: TRBJ2-1
cdr3_nt: TGTGCCAGCAGCAAAGGACTAGCGGGAGGGACGGATGAGCAGTTCTTC
cdr3_aa: CASSKGLAGGTDEQFF

d_call: TRBD1
v_call: TRBV14
j_call: TRBJ2-7
cdr3_nt: TGTGCCAGCAGCCAAGGGACAGGTTACTACGAGCAGTACTTC
cdr3_aa: CASSQGTGYYEQYF

d_call: -
v_call: TRBV15
j_call: TRBJ1-1
cdr3_nt: TGTGCCACCAGCAGGCAGACAGGAATGAACACTGAAGCTTTCTTT
cdr3_aa: CATSRQTGMNTEAFF

d_call: -
v_call: TRBV27
j_call: TRBJ1-6
cdr3_nt: TGTGCCAGCAGTCAAGAACGGGATTCACCCCTCCACTTT
cdr3_aa: CASSQERDSPLHF

d_call: -
v_call: TRBV10-3
j_call: TRBJ2-5
cdr3_nt: TGTGCCATCAGTGGGGGGTTGGGGTCGGTGGAGACCCAGTACTTC
cdr3_aa: CAISGGLGSVETQYF

d_call: TRBD2
v_call: TRBV5-8
j_call: TRBJ2-7
cdr3_nt: TGTGCCAGCAGCTTCCGTGGCGGGAGGTACAACGAGCAGTACTTC
cdr3_aa: CASSFRGGRYNEQYF